This T cell receptor beta chain was recorded in a study of cytomegalovirus exposure and HLA in healthy donors (dated by TCRdb to the late 2010s). Study-wide context: An earlier analysis of roughly 500 of the donors reported about 300 Gb of sequence data and some 110 million unique TCR beta sequences obtained from about 200 million T cells. Around 320 gigabases of sequencing data and 78 million or so unique TCR sequences were included in an early release covering about 620 HLA-typed donors. Among the roughly 390 genotyped donors, approximately 77% belonged to the genetic ancestry cluster associated with self-reported Caucasian donors. The study aimed to test whether cataloging public T cell receptors could reveal signatures of past pathogen exposure. The study used immunosequencing to profile the T cell repertoires of several hundred subjects and linked those repertoires to cytomegalovirus serostatus. A separate validation cohort of over a hundred different subjects was used in addition to the approximately 700-subject first cohort. To predict cytomegalovirus infection status, the study brought together high-throughput TCR immunosequencing, statistical association of individual TCRs with disease status, and machine learning. To study patterns of TCR occurrence, a later analysis re-analyzed previously published TCR beta repertoires from 600 to 750 donors and added high-resolution HLA genotyping. The later analysis used no new phenotypic data to find candidate immune exposures, relying instead on TCR beta sequences and their occurrence across donors. An earlier analysis of 587 of the donors used high-throughput TCR beta sequencing to judge whether each TCR beta V gene segment behaved as functional or pseudogenic. Donor age, sex, ethnicity and CMV serostatus were collected together with the repertoire data. Genome-wide SNP genotypes for about 65% of the 666 donors were used in a later genetic analysis, which treated that subset as a discovery cohort. All discovery cohort repertoires had been generated using a single sequencing platform. Both class I and class II loci were covered by HLA typing, at four-digit resolution. The number of donors typed differed by locus, with roughly 629-640 for A, B, C, DRB1 and DQB1, around 520 for DQA1, approximately 580 for DPA1, and some 440 for DPB1. Four to six DR-DQ haplotypes were handled as single units for association and clustering, since linkage in the cohort was strong. Among under 450 genotyped donors of the cohort, an average of about 240,000 unique TCR beta nucleotide sequences were sequenced per donor, roughly 18% of them non-productive.

Library creation used the immunoSEQ multiplex PCR assay. A mixture of 60 forward primers for TCR Vbeta segments and 13 reverse primers for TCR Jbeta segments was used in the multiplex PCR. The CDR3 region of rearranged TCR beta genes was amplified from genomic DNA with a multiplex PCR assay. The Illumina HiSeq System was used to sequence the amplified TCR beta libraries as 87-base-pair reads. Processing in the source paper ran as follows. In a later analysis, about 80 million unique TCR beta chains were counted across the approximately 620 repertoires, and roughly 11 million of these chains were shared by at least two donors. To remove PCR and sequencing errors, raw reads were error-corrected and collapsed into unique sequences using a nearest-neighbor algorithm that merged closely related sequences. Alignment of CDR3 sequences to IMGT reference sequences was used to assign V, D and J gene segments. For a sequence to be retained, a match of at least six nucleotides was required to both a V gene segment and a J gene segment. Rearrangements were classified as productive when the CDR3 lacked stop codons and remained in frame with V and J, and all other rearrangements were classified as non-productive. CDR3 was defined according to IMGT convention as the region running from the second conserved V-encoded cysteine to the conserved J-encoded phenylalanine. The earlier analysis of roughly 590 of the donors excluded any sequence lacking an unambiguous match to a single V gene segment. In an earlier analysis of approximately 550 of the donors, V segments were called functional above 56.7% productive rearrangements and were called segregating when the between-donor standard deviation exceeded 5%. To diagnose cytomegalovirus status from the catalog of TCR beta chain sequences, a statistical classification framework was built. V and J gene assignment, in a later analysis, came from comparing TCR nucleotide sequences with IMGT/GENE-DB human TR gene sequences. A later analysis assigned CDR3 sequences and most-parsimonious VDJ recombination scenarios with the TCRdist pipeline. In a later analysis, each TCR beta chain was defined by its CDR3 amino acid sequence together with its V-gene family, and reads without a unique V-gene family were excluded. In a later analysis, 500 to 650 highly shared, low-generation-probability nucleotide sequences were removed to address suspected cross-contamination and a sequencing artifact. In a later analysis, a clonal expansion index was calculated for each public chain from normalized within-repertoire ranks of inferred template counts. A later analysis computed generation probabilities with a VDJ recombination model fitted to out-of-frame rearrangements, and checked the results against IGoR. Hypergeometric tests were used in a later analysis to score TCR-TCR, TCR-HLA and TCR-CMV co-occurrence, with a repertoire-size bias correction applied to the TCR pairs. In a later analysis, false discovery rates were estimated by permuting HLA or CMV assignments 20 times. In a later analysis, co-occurring TCRs were grouped using DBSCAN, and TCRdist sequence similarity was added for clustering within HLA-allele-positive subsets. Co-occurrence clustering excluded repertoires with fewer than 30,000 or more than 120,000 public chains, plus five with anomalous nucleotide sharing. TCRdb retrieved this table from immuneACCESS and kept in-frame rearrangements only. Not all clones are present; in checked studies, unresolved V genes account for under half, and no reason is known for the remainder. Clone size and the V and J calls come from that table; the DNA yielded D and trimming. This sample gives 200,000 to 250,000 clones in total; 85% of them show up just once. Over 1% of the sample rests with the top ten.

The cohort was made up of 650 to 700 healthy bone marrow donors. Cohort members were all nominally healthy when sampled, although unrecorded immune exposures were likely present. CMV serostatus was positive for about 300 and negative for about 55% of the roughly 670 cohort members, and was not recorded for this donor. Each donor provided a peripheral blood sample, and peripheral blood mononuclear cells were used for TCR beta sequencing. The Qiagen DNeasy Blood Extraction Kit was used to extract genomic DNA from the blood cell samples. The CDR3 sequence holds 13 residues, the cysteine and phenylalanine included. The read is trimmed to its CDR3 DNA, 39 bases read in frame from base 1. V is shortened by 9 bases, J by 9 bases, and the region joining them spans 18 bases. According to the germline V gene, CDR1 reads MNHEY and CDR2 reads SVGAGI. Concerning this clone: The antigen this receptor binds is unknown. Nothing much larger sits one base from this clone, and base qualities are not available.

Broad study findings and their caveats: When HLA alleles, especially DR and DQ, strongly co-occurred, TCR associations were difficult to assign to individual alleles. Correlated functional status among segregating V segments might be attributable to linkage disequilibrium, but an unknown experimental factor could not be ruled out. Cytomegalovirus status was reported to be diagnosed by the classifier with high specificity and sensitivity in both the original and validation cohorts. Only TCR beta chains were sequenced in this cohort, and the absence of alpha or paired-chain data limited detectable features. An association between a missense DCLRE1C variant and V-gene and J-gene trimming of TCR beta chains was found in a later genetic analysis and replicated in an independent cohort. Most TCR sequences were seen in very few donors, while some public TCRs were found in many individuals. Most CMV-associated TCR beta chains appeared to be HLA-restricted in a later analysis, and the HLA associations seemed to be driven largely by CMV exposure. A cluster of highly shared sequence variants was judged likely to be a technical artifact of the sequencing pipeline. The presence/absence analyses assumed that sequencing depth was roughly uniform across donors, and that assumption may not be true. In an earlier analysis of around 500 of the donors, most TCR beta V segments appeared in productive rearrangements about 90% or about 30% of the time, broadly matching IMGT annotations. It was suggested by the authors that the approach could potentially be generalized to other disease states and immunological phenotypes. Three of the identified cytomegalovirus-associated TCR beta chains were confirmed in vitro to be specific for cytomegalovirus antigens. Some IMGT-functional V segments, including TRBV6-2 and TRBV6-3, could not be told apart with the 87-base-pair reads, so those segments were excluded. Because counts were too low, more than 15 rarely observed V segments, including chromosome 9 orphons, were left out of the earlier analysis of approximately 500 of the donors. A further reported finding was that TCR beta sequences accurately predicted the HLA-A and HLA-B alleles for most subjects in the first cohort. Compared with the 666-donor mean, donors in an Asian-associated ancestry cluster had fewer N-insertions in productive TCRs, according to a later genetic analysis. In a later analysis, the rate of TCR association differed among HLA loci, with DRB1 alleles having the most associated TCRs and HLA-C alleles having the fewest. A later analysis reported that several top co-occurrence clusters appeared linked to parvovirus B19, influenza, CMV and Epstein-Barr virus. Immune exposure information for the cohort was limited to CMV serostatus. In the study, around 150 TCR beta chains were listed as associated with cytomegalovirus. In a later analysis, HLA-associated TCR beta chains showed more clonal expansion and lower generation probabilities than non-associated chains that were equally common. Because HLA typing was unavailable for some donors at each locus, only the typed subset was used in association tests. In a later analysis, some 17,000 TCR beta sequences were associated with specific HLA alleles at a false discovery rate of 0.05.

The sequenced sample consisted of PBMCs. This sequence was found in a human donor in good health. The chain joins TRBV6-5 to TRBJ2-1, and possibly TRBD2, on 6 matching bases. The DNA sequence is as follows: TGTGCCAGTAGTGACCCCCTGGAGGGTGAGCAGTTCTTC. This gives the protein CASSDPLEGEQFF.